This TCR beta chain was identified in a study of CD8+ T cells in alopecia areata. Germline CDR1 reads SEHNR; CDR2 reads FQNEAQ (reference sequence). The CDR3 is 16 residues long. With 4 bases clipped from V and 2 bases from J, the junction kept 9 bases outside the gene matches. Extracted RNA was reverse transcribed, and the resulting cDNA served as sequencing template. Data came from immunoSEQ multiplex PCR; TCRdb stores just in-frame clones and leaves some out. Of 100,000 to 150,000 clones in the sample, less than 70% are singletons; the top ten hold 2.8%. The source material was CD4+ T cells sorted from blood. The sequence was collected from a human donor in good health. The rearrangement links TRBV7-9 to TRBJ2-5; the match to TRBD2 covers 8 bases. The CDR3 sequence: CASSSSGTRTQETQYF. The CDR3 region has the DNA TGTGCCAGCAGCTCCTCCGGGACTAGGACGCAAGAGACCCAGTACTTC.